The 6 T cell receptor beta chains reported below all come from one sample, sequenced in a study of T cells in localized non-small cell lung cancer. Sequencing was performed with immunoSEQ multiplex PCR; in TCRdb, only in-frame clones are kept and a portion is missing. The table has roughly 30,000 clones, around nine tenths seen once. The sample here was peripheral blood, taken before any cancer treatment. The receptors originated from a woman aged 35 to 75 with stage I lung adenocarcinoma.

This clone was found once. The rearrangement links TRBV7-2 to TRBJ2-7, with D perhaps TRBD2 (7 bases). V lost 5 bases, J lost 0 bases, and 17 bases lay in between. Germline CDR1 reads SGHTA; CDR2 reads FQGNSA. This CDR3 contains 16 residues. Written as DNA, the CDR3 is TGTGCCAGCAGCGTCGGGGGGCCGACCCTCTCCTACGAGCAGTACTTC. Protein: CASSVGGPTLSYEQYF.

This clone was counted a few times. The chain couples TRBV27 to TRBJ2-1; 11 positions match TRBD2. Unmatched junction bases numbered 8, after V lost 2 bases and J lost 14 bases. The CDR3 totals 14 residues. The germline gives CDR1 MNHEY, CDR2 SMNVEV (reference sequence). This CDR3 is CASSLASVAGGKFF. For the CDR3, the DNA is TGTGCCAGCAGTTTAGCCTCCGTAGCGGGGGGGAAGTTCTTC.

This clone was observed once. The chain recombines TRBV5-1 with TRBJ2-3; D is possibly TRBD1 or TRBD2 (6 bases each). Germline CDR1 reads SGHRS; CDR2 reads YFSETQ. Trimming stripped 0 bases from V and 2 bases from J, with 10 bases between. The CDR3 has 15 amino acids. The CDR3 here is CASSLDGGPTDTQYF. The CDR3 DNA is TGCGCCAGCAGCTTGGACGGGGGCCCCACAGATACGCAGTATTTT.

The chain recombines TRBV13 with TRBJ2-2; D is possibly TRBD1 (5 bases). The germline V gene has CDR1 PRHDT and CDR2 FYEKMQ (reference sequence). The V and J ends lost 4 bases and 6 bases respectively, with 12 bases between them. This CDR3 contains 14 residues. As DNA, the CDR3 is TGTGCCAGCAGCTCCGAACAGGAACCCGGGGAGCTGTTTTTT. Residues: CASSSEQEPGELFF.

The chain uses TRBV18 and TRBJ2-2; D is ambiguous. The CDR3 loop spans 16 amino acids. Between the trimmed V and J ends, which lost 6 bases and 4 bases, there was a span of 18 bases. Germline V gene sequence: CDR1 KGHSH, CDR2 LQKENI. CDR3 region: CASSQNPSSSTGELFF. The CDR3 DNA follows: TGTGCCAGCTCCCAGAATCCCAGCTCGAGCACCGGGGAGCTGTTTTTT.

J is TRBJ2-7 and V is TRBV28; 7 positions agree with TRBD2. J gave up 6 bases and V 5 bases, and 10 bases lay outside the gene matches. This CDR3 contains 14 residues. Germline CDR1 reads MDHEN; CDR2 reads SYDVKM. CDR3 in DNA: TGTGCCAGCAGTCTCCTCGGGGGGAACGGCGAGCAGTACTTC. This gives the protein CASSLLGGNGEQYF.